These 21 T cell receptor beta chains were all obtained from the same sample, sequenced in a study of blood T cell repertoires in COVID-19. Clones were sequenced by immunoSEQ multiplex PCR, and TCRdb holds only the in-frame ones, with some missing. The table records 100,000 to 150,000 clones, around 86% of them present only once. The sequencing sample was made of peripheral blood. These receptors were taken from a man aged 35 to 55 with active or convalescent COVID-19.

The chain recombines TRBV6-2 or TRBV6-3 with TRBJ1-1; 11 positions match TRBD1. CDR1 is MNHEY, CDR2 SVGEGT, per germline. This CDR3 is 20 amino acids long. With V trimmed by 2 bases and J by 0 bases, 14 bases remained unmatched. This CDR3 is CASSYTDSGTGGFLNTEAFF. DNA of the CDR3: TGTGCCAGCAGTTACACAGACTCCGGGACAGGGGGGTTTTTGAACACTGAAGCTTTCTTT.

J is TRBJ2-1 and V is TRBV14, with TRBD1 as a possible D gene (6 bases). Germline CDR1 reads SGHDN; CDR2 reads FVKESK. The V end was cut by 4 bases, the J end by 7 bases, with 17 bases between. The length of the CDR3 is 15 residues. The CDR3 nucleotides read TGTGCCAGCAGCCCCAGGGGAATCGCTAGGAATGAGCAGTTCTTC. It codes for CASSPRGIARNEQFF.

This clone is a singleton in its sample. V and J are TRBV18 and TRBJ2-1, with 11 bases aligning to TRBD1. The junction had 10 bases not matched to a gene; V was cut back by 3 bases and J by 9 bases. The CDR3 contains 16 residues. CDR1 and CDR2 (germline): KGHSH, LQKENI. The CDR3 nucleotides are TGTGCCAGCTCACCCCGATCAGGACAGGGGGCCAGTGAGCAGTTCTTC. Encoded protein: CASSPRSGQGASEQFF. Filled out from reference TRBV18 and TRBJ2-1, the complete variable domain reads NAGVMQNPRHLVRRRGQEARLRCSPMKGHSHVYWYRQLPEEGLKFMVYLQKENIIDESGMPKERFSAEFPKEGPSILRIQQVVRGDSAAYFCASSPRSGQGASEQFFGPGTRLTVL.

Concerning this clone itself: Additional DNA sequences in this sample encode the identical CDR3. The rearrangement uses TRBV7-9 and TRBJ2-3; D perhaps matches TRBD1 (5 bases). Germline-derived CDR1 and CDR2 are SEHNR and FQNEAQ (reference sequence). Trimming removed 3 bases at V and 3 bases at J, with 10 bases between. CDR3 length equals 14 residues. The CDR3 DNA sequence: TGTGCCAGCAGCTTGCAGGGATCTACAGATACGCAGTATTTT. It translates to CASSLQGSTDTQYF.

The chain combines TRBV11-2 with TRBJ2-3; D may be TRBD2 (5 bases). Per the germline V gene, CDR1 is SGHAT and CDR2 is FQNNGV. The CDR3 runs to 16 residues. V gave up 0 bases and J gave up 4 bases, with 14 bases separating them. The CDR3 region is CASSLDNGIGADTQYF. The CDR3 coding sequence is TGTGCCAGCAGCTTAGATAACGGGATCGGAGCAGATACGCAGTATTTT.

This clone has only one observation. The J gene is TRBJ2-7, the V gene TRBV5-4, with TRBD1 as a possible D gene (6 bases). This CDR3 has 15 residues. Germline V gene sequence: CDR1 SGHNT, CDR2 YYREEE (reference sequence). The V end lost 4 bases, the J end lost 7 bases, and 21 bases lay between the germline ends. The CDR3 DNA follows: TGTGCCAGCAGCCACCCCGGTACAGGGATTGGGGAGCAGTACTTC. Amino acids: CASSHPGTGIGEQYF.

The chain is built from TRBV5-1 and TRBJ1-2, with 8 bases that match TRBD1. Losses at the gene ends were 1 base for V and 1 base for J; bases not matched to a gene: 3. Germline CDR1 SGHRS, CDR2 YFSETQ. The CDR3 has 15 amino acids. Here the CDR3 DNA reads TGCGCCAGCAGCTTGTTCGGACAGGGTAACTATGGCTACACCTTC. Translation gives CASSLFGQGNYGYTF.

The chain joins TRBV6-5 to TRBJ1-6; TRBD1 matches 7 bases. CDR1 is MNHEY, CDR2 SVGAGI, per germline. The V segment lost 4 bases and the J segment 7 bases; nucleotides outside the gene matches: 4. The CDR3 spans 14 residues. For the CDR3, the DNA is TGTGCCAGCAGTTCGACAGGGCGGAATTCACCCCTCCACTTT. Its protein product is CASSSTGRNSPLHF.

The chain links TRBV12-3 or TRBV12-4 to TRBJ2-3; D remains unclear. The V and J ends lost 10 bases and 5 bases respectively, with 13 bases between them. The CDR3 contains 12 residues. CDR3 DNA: TGTGCCACCAGCGTTGTGTTAGATACGCAGTATTTT. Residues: CATSVVLDTQYF.

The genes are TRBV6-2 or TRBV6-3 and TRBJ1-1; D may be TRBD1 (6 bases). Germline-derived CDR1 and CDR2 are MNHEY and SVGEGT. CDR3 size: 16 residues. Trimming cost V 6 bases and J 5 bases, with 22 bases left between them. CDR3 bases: TGTGCCAGCAGCAGGCCCGGACAGTTGTTCAAAACTGAAGCTTTCTTT. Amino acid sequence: CASSRPGQLFKTEAFF.

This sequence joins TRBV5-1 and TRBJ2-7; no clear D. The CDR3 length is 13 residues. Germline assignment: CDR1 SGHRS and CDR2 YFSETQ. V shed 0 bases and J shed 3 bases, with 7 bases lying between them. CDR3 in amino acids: CASSLAGSYEQYF. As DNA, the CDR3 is TGCGCCAGCAGCTTGGCTGGCAGCTACGAGCAGTACTTC.

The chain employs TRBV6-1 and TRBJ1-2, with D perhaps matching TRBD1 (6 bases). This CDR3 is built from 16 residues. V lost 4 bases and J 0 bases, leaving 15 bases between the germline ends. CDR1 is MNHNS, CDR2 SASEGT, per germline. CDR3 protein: CASSAGTRLSNYGYTF. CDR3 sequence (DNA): TGTGCCAGCAGTGCGGGGACACGGCTTTCTAACTATGGCTACACCTTC.

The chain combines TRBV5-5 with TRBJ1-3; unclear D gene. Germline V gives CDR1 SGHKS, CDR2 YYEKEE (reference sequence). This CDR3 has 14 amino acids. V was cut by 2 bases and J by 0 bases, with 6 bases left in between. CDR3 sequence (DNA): TGTGCCAGCAGCTTAGGAGACTCTGGAAACACCATATATTTT. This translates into CASSLGDSGNTIYF.

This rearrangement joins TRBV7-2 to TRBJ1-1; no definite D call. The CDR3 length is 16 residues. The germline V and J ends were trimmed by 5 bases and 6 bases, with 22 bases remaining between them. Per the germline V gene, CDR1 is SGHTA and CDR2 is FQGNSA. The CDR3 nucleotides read TGTGCCAGCAGCCCCCGGACGGGGAGAAGGATCCCTGAAGCTTTCTTT. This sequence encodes CASSPRTGRRIPEAFF.

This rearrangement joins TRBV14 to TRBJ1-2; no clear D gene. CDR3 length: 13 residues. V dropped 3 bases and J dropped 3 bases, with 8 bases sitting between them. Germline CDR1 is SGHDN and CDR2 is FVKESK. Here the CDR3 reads CASSHLADYGYTF. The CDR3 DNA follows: TGTGCCAGCAGCCACCTCGCGGACTATGGCTACACCTTC. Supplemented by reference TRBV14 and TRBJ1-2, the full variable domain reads EAGVTQFPSHSVIEKGQTVTLRCDPISGHDNLYWYRRVMGKEIKFLLHFVKESKQDESGMPNNRFLAERTGGTYSTLKVQPAELEDSGVYFCASSHLADYGYTFGSGTRLTVV.

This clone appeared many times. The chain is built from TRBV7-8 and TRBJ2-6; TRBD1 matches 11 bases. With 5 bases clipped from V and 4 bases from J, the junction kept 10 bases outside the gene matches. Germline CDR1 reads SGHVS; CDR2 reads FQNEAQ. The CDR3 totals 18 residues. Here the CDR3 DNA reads TGTGCCAGCAGCACCCTGGGACAGGGGGTTCCCGGGGCCAACGTCCTGACTTTC. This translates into CASSTLGQGVPGANVLTF.

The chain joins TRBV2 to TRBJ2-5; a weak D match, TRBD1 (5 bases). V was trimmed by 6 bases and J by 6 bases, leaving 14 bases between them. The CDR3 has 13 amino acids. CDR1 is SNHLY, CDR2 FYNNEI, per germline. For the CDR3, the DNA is TGTGCCAGCAGCCCGCTACAGGAACAGACCCAGTACTTC. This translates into CASSPLQEQTQYF.

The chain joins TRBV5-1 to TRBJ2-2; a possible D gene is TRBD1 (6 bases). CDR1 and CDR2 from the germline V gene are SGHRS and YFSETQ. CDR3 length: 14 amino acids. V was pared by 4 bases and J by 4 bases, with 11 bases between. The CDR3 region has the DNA TGCGCCAGCAGCATACAGGGTTCCACCGGGGAGCTGTTTTTT. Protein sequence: CASSIQGSTGELFF.

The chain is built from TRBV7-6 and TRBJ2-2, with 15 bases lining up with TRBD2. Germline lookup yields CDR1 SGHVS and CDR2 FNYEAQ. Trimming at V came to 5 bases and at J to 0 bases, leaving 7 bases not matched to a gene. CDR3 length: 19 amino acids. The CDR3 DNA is TGTGCCAGCAGCCCAGGACTAGCGGGGGGGCCAACGAACACCGGGGAGCTGTTTTTT. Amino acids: CASSPGLAGGPTNTGELFF.

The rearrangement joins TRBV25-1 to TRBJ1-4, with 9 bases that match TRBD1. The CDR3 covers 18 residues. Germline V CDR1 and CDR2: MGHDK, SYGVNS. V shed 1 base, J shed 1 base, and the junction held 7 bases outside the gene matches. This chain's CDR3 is CASSEWWGQGGTNEKLFF. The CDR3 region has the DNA TGTGCCAGCAGTGAATGGTGGGGACAGGGTGGAACTAATGAAAAACTGTTTTTT.

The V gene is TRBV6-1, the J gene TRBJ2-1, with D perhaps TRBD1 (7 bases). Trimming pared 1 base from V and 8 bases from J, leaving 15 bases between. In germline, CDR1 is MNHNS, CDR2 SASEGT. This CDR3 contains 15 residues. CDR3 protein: CASSEGSGGQDEQFF. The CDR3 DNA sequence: TGTGCCAGCAGTGAAGGTTCAGGGGGGCAGGATGAGCAGTTCTTC.